The 8 T cell receptor beta chains listed next were all sequenced from one sample in a study of low-dose radiotherapy and immunotherapy resistance in tumors. Time point: after trial treatment. Treatment in this sample: LDRT plus nivolumab, ipilimumab, low-dose cyclophosphamide and aspirin (RACIN trial). TRAV- and TRBV-specific primers, spanning alpha and beta chains, primed first-strand cDNA. Using a constant-region primer together with a V-primer adapter, TCRs were subjected to roughly 20 PCR cycles of amplification. Each CDR3 protein gets one entry after TCRdb re-called the reads with MiXCR. Among around 84,000 distinct CDR3 sequences listed, around a sixth were seen once. Sequenced material: PBMCs, taken after low-dose radiotherapy plus immunotherapy. Source of these receptors: a male donor with prostate cancer.

This clonotype was seen at least ten times. The chain employs TRBV7-2 and TRBJ2-1; D not resolved. Per germline, CDR1 SGHTA and CDR2 FQGNSA. The V end lost 4 bases, the J end lost 3 bases, and 13 bases lay between the germline ends. The CDR3 runs 15 residues. CDR3 amino acids: CASSSGNWVYNEQFF. Here the CDR3 DNA reads TGTGCCAGCAGCTCAGGTAATTGGGTCTACAATGAGCAGTTCTTC. Full variable domain (missing parts from reference TRBV7-2 and TRBJ2-1): GAGVSQSPSNKVTEKGKDVELRCDPISGHTALYWYRQSLGQGLEFLIYFQGNSAPDKSGLPSDRFSAERTGGSVSTLTIQRTQQEDSAVYLCASSSGNWVYNEQFFGPGTRLTVL.

This clonotype came up many times. The chain recombines TRBV27 with TRBJ1-5; tentatively, D is TRBD1 (6 bases). Per germline, CDR1 MNHEY and CDR2 SMNVEV (reference sequence). The CDR3 has 15 amino acids. The ends were cut back, 6 bases at V and 4 bases at J, with 16 bases in the middle. As DNA, the CDR3 is TGTGCCAGCAGCCCCGTCAGGGGAGGGAATCAGCCCCAGCATTTT. It encodes CASSPVRGGNQPQHF.

The table lists this clonotype with many counts. This chain uses TRBV10-3 with TRBJ2-3; D is possibly TRBD2 (5 bases). The CDR3 loop spans 15 amino acids. V shed 0 bases and J shed 5 bases, with 12 bases lying between them. Germline V gene lookup returns CDR1 ENHRY and CDR2 SYGVKD. This chain's CDR3 is CAISESPLAVDTQYF. Written as DNA, the CDR3 is TGTGCCATCAGTGAGTCGCCCCTAGCCGTAGATACGCAGTATTTT.

In this sample, this clonotype turned up many times. The rearrangement uses TRBV20-1 and TRBJ2-3; D is possibly TRBD1 (5 bases). Germline V gene lookup returns CDR1 DFQATT and CDR2 SNEGSKA (reference sequence). Trimming took 2 bases from V and 0 from J, leaving 9 bases between them. This CDR3 region has 14 residues. The CDR3 region has the DNA TGCAGTGCTAGAAAAGGGGCTAGCACAGATACGCAGTATTTT. Translated, it gives CSARKGASTDTQYF.

This clonotype was seen at least ten times. This chain connects TRBV29-1 to TRBJ1-1; 10 bases are shared with TRBD1. The length of the CDR3 is 10 residues. With 4 bases clipped from V and 10 bases from J, the junction kept 0 bases outside the gene matches. Germline loops: CDR1 SQVTM, CDR2 ANQGSEA. The CDR3 is CSVGDRGAFF. CDR3 DNA: TGCAGCGTTGGGGACAGGGGAGCTTTCTTT.

This clonotype has ten or more counts. The gene calls are TRBV6-2 or TRBV6-3 and TRBJ2-3; D remains unclear. V was trimmed by 2 bases and J by 5 bases, leaving 14 bases between them. The CDR3 is made up of 15 amino acids. Germline CDR1 MNHEY, CDR2 SVGEGT. Here the CDR3 reads CASSYGLGGGDTQYF. The CDR3 DNA reads TGTGCCAGCAGTTACGGGCTGGGCGGTGGAGATACGCAGTATTTT.

This clonotype was counted at least ten times. The chain carries TRBV28 and TRBJ1-5, with 11 positions matching TRBD1. Germline CDR1 reads MDHEN; CDR2 reads SYDVKM. The CDR3 consists of 15 residues. J lost 3 bases, V lost 5 bases, and 3 bases had no gene match. CDR3 protein: CASSRTGGLNQPQHF. CDR3 coding DNA: TGTGCCAGCAGTAGGACAGGGGGCCTCAATCAGCCCCAGCATTTT.

Many counts were recorded for this clonotype. This rearrangement joins TRBV20-1 to TRBJ1-4; D perhaps matches TRBD1 (6 bases). Germline CDR1 and CDR2: DFQATT and SNEGSKA (reference sequence). Trimming took 5 bases from V and 4 from J, leaving 11 bases between them. This CDR3 comprises 13 residues. The DNA for the CDR3 is TGCAGTGCTCCGGGACACTTTAATGAAAAACTGTTTTTT. The encoded protein is CSAPGHFNEKLFF.